This T cell receptor (beta chain) was obtained from a study of T cell changes during pregnancy in multiple sclerosis. Clones were sequenced by immunoSEQ multiplex PCR, and TCRdb holds only the in-frame ones, with some missing. Of around 33,000 clones listed, over 80% are singletons. The receptor was derived from a female donor with multiple sclerosis, enrolled in a pregnancy study. Sequences were derived from CD8+ T cells from peripheral blood mononuclear cells, sampled before pregnancy.

The CDR3 DNA reads TGTGCCAGCAGTGACAGGGTGAATTCACCCCTCCACTTT. Protein: CASSDRVNSPLHF. The genes are TRBV2 and TRBJ1-6; possibly TRBD1 for D (5 bases). This CDR3 has 13 amino acids. Trimming took 3 bases from V and 7 from J, leaving 7 bases between them. Germline V gene lookup returns CDR1 SNHLY and CDR2 FYNNEI.